This entry lists 23 T cell receptor beta chains sequenced from one sample in a study of blood T cell repertoires in COVID-19. The assay was immunoSEQ multiplex PCR, and TCRdb's table has in-frame clones only and misses some. This table holds approximately 170,000 clones, approximately 88% found once. The sequencing input was PBMCs or T cells enriched from blood (not recorded which). The receptors were sampled from a woman under 30 who had recovered from COVID-19.

The gene calls are TRBV7-2 and TRBJ2-4; 9 bases agree with TRBD2. CDR3 length: 19 residues. Looked up from germline, CDR1 is SGHTA and CDR2 is FQGNSA. V dropped 4 bases and J dropped 5; count of bases not matched to a gene: 18. The CDR3 DNA sequence: TGTGCCAGCAGCTCAGTAGGGCTAGCGGGGTCTTGGGGGCAAAACATTCAGTACTTC. Translated, it gives CASSSVGLAGSWGQNIQYF. Variable domain in full (rest from reference TRBV7-2 and TRBJ2-4): GAGVSQSPSNKVTEKGKDVELRCDPISGHTALYWYRQSLGQGLEFLIYFQGNSAPDKSGLPSDRFSAERTGGSVSTLTIQRTQQEDSAVYLCASSSVGLAGSWGQNIQYFGAGTRLSVL.

This chain links TRBV10-3 with TRBJ2-2; 10 nucleotides align to TRBD1. The CDR3 contains 16 residues. V lost 6 bases and J lost 3; bases outside the gene matches: 7. Germline CDR1 reads ENHRY; CDR2 reads SYGVKD. CDR3 residues: CAIREPGQGYTGELFF. The CDR3 bases are TGTGCCATCAGGGAACCGGGACAGGGGTACACCGGGGAGCTGTTTTTT.

CDR3 loop: CASSQERAASLNEKLFF. The CDR3 region has the DNA TGTGCCAGCAGCCAAGAACGTGCAGCGTCTCTGAATGAAAAACTGTTTTTT. This chain links TRBV14 with TRBJ1-4, with no clear D. This CDR3 has 17 residues. Germline V lookup: CDR1 SGHDN, CDR2 FVKESK. V was cut by 0 bases and J by 5 bases, with 16 bases left in between.

J is TRBJ1-1 and V is TRBV7-2; 7 positions agree with TRBD1. Germline CDR1 and CDR2: SGHTA and FQGNSA. V was pared by 1 base and J by 2 bases, with 16 bases of the junction left unmatched. This CDR3 spans 19 amino acids. The CDR3 DNA follows: TGTGCCAGCAGCTTAGTCTCCGGGGCGACAGGGAAGAAAAACACTGAAGCTTTCTTT. Residues: CASSLVSGATGKKNTEAFF. The complete variable domain, with remaining parts taken from reference TRBV7-2 and TRBJ1-1, reads GAGVSQSPSNKVTEKGKDVELRCDPISGHTALYWYRQSLGQGLEFLIYFQGNSAPDKSGLPSDRFSAERTGGSVSTLTIQRTQQEDSAVYLCASSLVSGATGKKNTEAFFGQGTRLTVV.

The V gene is TRBV10-3, the J gene TRBJ2-7, with 7 bases aligning to TRBD1. The CDR3 covers 11 residues. Germline lookup yields CDR1 ENHRY and CDR2 SYGVKD. V lost 11 bases, J lost 5 bases, and 6 bases stayed unmatched. CDR3 residues: CASRQGNEQYF. The DNA for the CDR3 is TGTGCCTCACGACAGGGAAACGAGCAGTACTTC.

This chain connects TRBV18 to TRBJ1-1; TRBD1 matches 7 bases. V was pared by 3 bases and J by 7 bases, with 2 bases of the junction left unmatched. Germline V gives CDR1 KGHSH, CDR2 LQKENI. There are 12 residues in the CDR3. CDR3 loop: CASSPRDSEAFF. DNA of the CDR3: TGTGCCAGCTCACCCCGGGACAGTGAAGCTTTCTTT.

The rearrangement uses TRBV12-5 and TRBJ1-1; D perhaps matches TRBD1 (6 bases). The CDR3 has 14 residues. V lost 7 bases and J 3 bases, leaving 15 bases between the germline ends. Germline loops: CDR1 LGHNT, CDR2 FRNRAP. The CDR3 DNA sequence: TGTGCTAGTGCCCAGGACAGTTGGGACACTGAAGCTTTCTTT. Its protein is CASAQDSWDTEAFF.

The sample holds a few counts of this clone. The genes are TRBV27 and TRBJ1-1, with D uncertain. The CDR3 sequence is 17 residues long. With 6 bases removed from V and 0 bases from J, the gap between germline ends came to 20 bases. Germline-derived CDR1 and CDR2 are MNHEY and SMNVEV (reference sequence). In DNA, the CDR3 is TGTGCCAGCAGGGAGGGTTTGTCAGGACCTATGAACACTGAAGCTTTCTTT. Amino acid sequence: CASREGLSGPMNTEAFF.

V and J are TRBV19 and TRBJ2-1; 10 nucleotides agree with TRBD1. V lost 4 bases, J lost 4 bases, and 7 bases stayed unmatched. Per germline, CDR1 LNHDA and CDR2 SQIVND (reference sequence). The CDR3 extends over 16 amino acids. The CDR3 DNA reads as TGTGCCAGTAGTAAATCCGGGACAGGGGTTTACAATGAGCAGTTCTTC. Protein product: CASSKSGTGVYNEQFF.

Details on this clone: The junction departs from the called germline gene at one end, perhaps through a read error. The chain employs TRBV7-7 and TRBJ2-1, with 7 bases matching TRBD2. CDR1 and CDR2 from the germline V gene are SSHAT and FNYEAQ (reference sequence). The CDR3 sequence is 13 residues long. The CDR3 DNA sequence: TGTGCTAGCAGCTTAGGAGCGGGACATGAGCAGTTCTTC. This codes for CASSLGAGHEQFF.

A remark on this clone: Other DNA sequences in the same sample also yield this CDR3. V is TRBV3-1 (or the pseudogene TRBV3-2) and J is TRBJ2-7; D is uncertain. Germline V gives CDR1 LGHDT, CDR2 YNNKEL (reference sequence). V gave up 0 bases and J gave up 6 bases, with 6 bases separating them. The CDR3 is made up of 12 amino acids. This CDR3 reads CASSQEGREQYF. DNA for the CDR3: TGTGCCAGCAGCCAAGAGGGCCGCGAGCAGTACTTC.

The chain combines TRBV11-1 with TRBJ2-5; tentatively, D is TRBD2 (5 bases). The ends were cut back, 4 bases at V and 5 bases at J, with 14 bases in the middle. CDR3 length: 14 residues. Looked up from germline, CDR1 is SGHAT and CDR2 is FQDESV (reference sequence). The chain's CDR3 is CASSSKSGVETQYF. The CDR3 nucleotides are TGTGCCAGCAGCTCCAAGTCCGGGGTCGAGACCCAGTACTTC.

V and J are TRBV18 and TRBJ2-1; 8 bases are a match to TRBD2. J gave up 2 bases and V 8 bases, and 5 bases lay outside the gene matches. This CDR3 spans 14 amino acids. The germline CDR1 and CDR2 sequences are KGHSH and LQKENI. Here the CDR3 reads CASRPGLAYNEQFF. Here the CDR3 DNA reads TGTGCCAGCCGACCGGGACTAGCCTACAATGAGCAGTTCTTC. The variable domain in full, completed from reference TRBV18 and TRBJ2-1, reads NAGVMQNPRHLVRRRGQEARLRCSPMKGHSHVYWYRQLPEEGLKFMVYLQKENIIDESGMPKERFSAEFPKEGPSILRIQQVVRGDSAAYFCASRPGLAYNEQFFGPGTRLTVL.

The rearrangement joins TRBV7-6 to TRBJ2-7, with TRBD1 identical over 7 bases. Trimming removed 5 bases from V and 3 bases from J; junction bases left unmatched: 7. Germline V gene data show CDR1 as SGHVS and CDR2 as FNYEAQ. The CDR3 runs 14 residues. The CDR3 loop is CASSPPAGGYEQYF. CDR3 sequence (DNA): TGTGCCAGCAGCCCTCCCGCAGGGGGCTACGAGCAGTACTTC. Full variable domain (remainder filled in from reference TRBV7-6 and TRBJ2-7): GAGVSQSPRYKVTKRGQDVALRCDPISGHVSLYWYRQALGQGPEFLTYFNYEAQQDKSGLPNDRFSAERPEGSISTLTIQRTEQRDSAMYRCASSPPAGGYEQYFGPGTRLTVT.

The chain has TRBV5-1 and TRBJ2-3, with no clear D. Looked up from germline, CDR1 is SGHRS and CDR2 is YFSETQ. V was clipped by 4 bases and J by 2 bases, with 5 bases between them. The CDR3 consists of 12 residues. The CDR3 bases are TGCGCCAGCAGCCAAAACACAGATACGCAGTATTTT. Translating gives CASSQNTDTQYF.

This clone was found once. V usage is TRBV10-2 and J usage is TRBJ2-3; no clear D gene. This CDR3 region has 16 residues. Trimming pared 0 bases from V and 1 base from J, leaving 11 bases between. CDR1 and CDR2 (germline): WSHSY, SAAADI. The CDR3 loop reads CASSESSTLGTDTQYF. The CDR3 coding sequence is TGCGCCAGCAGTGAGTCCAGTACCCTTGGCACAGATACGCAGTATTTT.

About this clone itself: Distinct nucleotide sequences in the sample also encode this CDR3. This chain connects TRBV6-5 to TRBJ1-6, with D perhaps TRBD1 (6 bases). This CDR3 region has 13 residues. V dropped 5 bases and J dropped 10 bases, with 12 bases sitting between them. Germline CDR1 is MNHEY and CDR2 is SVGAGI. This CDR3 reads CASSSRGSSPLHF. The CDR3 bases are TGTGCCAGCAGTAGCAGGGGTAGCTCACCCCTCCACTTT.

The V gene is TRBV27, the J gene TRBJ2-6, with D hard to call. Germline V lookup: CDR1 MNHEY, CDR2 SMNVEV (reference sequence). Deletions cut 2 bases from V and 13 bases from J, with 12 bases between. The CDR3 contains 13 residues. This CDR3 is CASSLAPVRVLTF. For the CDR3, the DNA is TGTGCCAGCAGTTTAGCGCCCGTAAGAGTCCTGACTTTC.

The chain couples TRBV9 to TRBJ1-1, with D perhaps TRBD1 (5 bases). Germline CDR1 reads SGDLS; CDR2 reads YYNGEE. This CDR3 comprises 14 residues. Trimming took 3 bases from V and 2 from J, leaving 11 bases between them. The CDR3 DNA follows: TGTGCCAGCAGCGCAACCCAGGGCAACACTGAAGCTTTCTTT. This encodes CASSATQGNTEAFF. Full variable domain (remainder filled in from reference TRBV9 and TRBJ1-1): DSGVTQTPKHLITATGQRVTLRCSPRSGDLSVYWYQQSLDQGLQFLIQYYNGEERAKGNILERFSAQQFPDLHSELNLSSLELGDSALYFCASSATQGNTEAFFGQGTRLTVV.

This clone was observed a handful of times. The chain couples TRBV4-3 to TRBJ1-1; D is possibly TRBD1 (5 bases). CDR1 and CDR2 from the germline V gene are LGHNA and YSLEER. Trimming pared 3 bases from V and 5 bases from J, leaving 13 bases between. This CDR3 has 14 residues. This chain's CDR3 is CASSHERGRTEAFF. In DNA, the CDR3 is TGCGCCAGCAGCCACGAGCGGGGGAGGACTGAAGCTTTCTTT.

This rearrangement joins TRBV7-9 to TRBJ1-4; unclear D gene. This CDR3 has 17 amino acids. Trimming took off 1 base at V and 8 bases at J, with 20 bases between the two ends. Per the germline V gene, CDR1 is SEHNR and CDR2 is FQNEAQ (reference sequence). For the CDR3, the DNA is TGTGCCAGCAGCTTAGGGAGGGATTTAATAAGAAAGGAAAAACTGTTTTTT. Translating it yields CASSLGRDLIRKEKLFF.

This clone was counted a single time. The V call is TRBV23-1, the J call TRBJ2-2; TRBD1 matches 9 bases. TRBV23-1 is sorted into the ORF group, with uncertain function. V trimming: 3 bases; J trimming: 4 bases; junction bases outside the gene matches: 6. The CDR3 spans 16 residues. CDR3 coding DNA: TGCGCCAGCAGTCACCTCGGGACAGGGTCCACCGGGGAGCTGTTTTTT. It is translated as CASSHLGTGSTGELFF.

The chain recombines TRBV21-1 with TRBJ2-3; TRBD1, as called in the table, went unchecked against the DNA. TRBV21-1 counts as a pseudogene. The CDR3 extends over 16 amino acids. Here the CDR3 reads CASSKVAQPQTDTQYF. The CDR3 region has the DNA TGTGCCAGCAGCAAAGTGGCACAGCCCCAAACAGATACGCAGTATTTT.